Each of the 2 T cell receptor beta chains below was sequenced from the same sample in a study of blood T cells in healthy people across ages. The second PCR ran roughly 7 to 12 cycles with a sample-barcoded 5' primer and J-beta primers. TCRdb reanalysed the 5' RACE reads using MiXCR and keeps one entry per CDR3 protein. Altogether 1,100,000 or so distinct CDR3 sequences are present, over 35% being singletons, with the ten largest covering approximately 17%. The sequenced sample was blood. These receptors all stem from a woman aged 55-70 years in good health.

The chain employs TRBV27 and TRBJ2-3; 7 bases line up with TRBD1. The germline V gene has CDR1 MNHEY and CDR2 SMNVEV (reference sequence). V dropped 4 bases and J dropped 3; count of bases not matched to a gene: 10. The CDR3 length is 16 residues. CDR3 in amino acids: CASSSRRGRNTDTQYF. The CDR3 DNA follows: TGTGCCAGCAGTTCCCGAAGGGGGCGGAATACAGATACGCAGTATTTT.

This clonotype has ten or more counts. The V call is TRBV4-1, the J call TRBJ2-7, with TRBD1 matching 9 bases. J lost 5 bases, V lost 5 bases, and 4 bases had no gene match. The CDR3 contains 13 residues. Germline CDR1 and CDR2: MGHRA and YSYEKL. CDR3 sequence (DNA): TGCGCCAGCAGCGGGGGACAGGGTGACGAGCAGTACTTC. This sequence encodes CASSGGQGDEQYF.